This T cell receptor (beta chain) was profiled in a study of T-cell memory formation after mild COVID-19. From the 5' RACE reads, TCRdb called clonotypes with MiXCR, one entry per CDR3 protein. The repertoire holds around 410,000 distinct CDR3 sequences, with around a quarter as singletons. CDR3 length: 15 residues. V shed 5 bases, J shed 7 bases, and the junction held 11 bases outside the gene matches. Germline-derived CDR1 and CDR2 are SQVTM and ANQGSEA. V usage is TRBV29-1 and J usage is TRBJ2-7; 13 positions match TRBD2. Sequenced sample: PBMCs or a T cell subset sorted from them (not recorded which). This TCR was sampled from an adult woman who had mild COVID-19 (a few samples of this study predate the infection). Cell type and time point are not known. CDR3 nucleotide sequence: TGCAGCGTTCTGCGGACTAGCGGGAGCGGGCGGGAGCAGTACTTC. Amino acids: CSVLRTSGSGREQYF.